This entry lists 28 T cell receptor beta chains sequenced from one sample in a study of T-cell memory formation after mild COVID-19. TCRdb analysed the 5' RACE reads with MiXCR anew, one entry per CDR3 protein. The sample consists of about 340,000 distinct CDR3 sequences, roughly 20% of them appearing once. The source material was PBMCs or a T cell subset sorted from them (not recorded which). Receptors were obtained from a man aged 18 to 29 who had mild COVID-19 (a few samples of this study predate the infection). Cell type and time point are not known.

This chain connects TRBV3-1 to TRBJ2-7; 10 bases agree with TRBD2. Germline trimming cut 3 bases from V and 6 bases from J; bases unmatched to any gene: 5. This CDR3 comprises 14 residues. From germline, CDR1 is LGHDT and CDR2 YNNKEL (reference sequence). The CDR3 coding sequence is TGTGCCAGCAGCCATAGCGGGGGGAGGAGCGAGCAGTACTTC. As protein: CASSHSGGRSEQYF.

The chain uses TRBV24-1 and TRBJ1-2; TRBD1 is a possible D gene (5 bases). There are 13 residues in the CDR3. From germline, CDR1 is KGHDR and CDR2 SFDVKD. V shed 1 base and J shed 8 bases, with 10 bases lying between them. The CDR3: CATSDFRGRGYTF. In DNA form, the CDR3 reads TGTGCCACCAGTGATTTTAGGGGTCGAGGCTACACCTTC.

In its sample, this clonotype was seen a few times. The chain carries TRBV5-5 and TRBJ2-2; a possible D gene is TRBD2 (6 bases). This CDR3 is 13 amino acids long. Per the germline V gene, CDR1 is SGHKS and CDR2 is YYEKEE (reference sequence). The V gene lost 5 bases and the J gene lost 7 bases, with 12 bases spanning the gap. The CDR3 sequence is CASRRRDGGELFF. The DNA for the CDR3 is TGTGCCAGCAGACGGAGGGATGGCGGGGAGCTGTTTTTT.

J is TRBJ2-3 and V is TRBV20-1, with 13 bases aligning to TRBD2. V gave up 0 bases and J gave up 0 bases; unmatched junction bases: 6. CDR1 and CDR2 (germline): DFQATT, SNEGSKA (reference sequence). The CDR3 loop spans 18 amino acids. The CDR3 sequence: CSARDQLAGGTSTDTQYF. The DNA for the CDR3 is TGCAGTGCTAGAGATCAACTAGCGGGGGGGACTAGCACAGATACGCAGTATTTT.

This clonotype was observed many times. The CDR3: CASSARTSGVETQYF. As DNA, the CDR3 is TGTGCCAGCAGCGCCCGGACTAGCGGGGTGGAGACCCAGTACTTC. The chain recombines TRBV7-2 with TRBJ2-5; TRBD2 agrees at 12 bases. With 5 bases clipped from V and 5 bases from J, the junction kept 6 bases outside the gene matches. Germline CDR1 reads SGHTA; CDR2 reads FQGNSA. This CDR3 has 15 residues.

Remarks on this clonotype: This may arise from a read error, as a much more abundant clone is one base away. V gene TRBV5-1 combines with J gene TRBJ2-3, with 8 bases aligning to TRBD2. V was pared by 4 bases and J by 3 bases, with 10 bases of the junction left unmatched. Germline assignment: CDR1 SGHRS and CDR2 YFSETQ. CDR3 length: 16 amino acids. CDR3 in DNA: TGCGCCAGCAGCAGCGTCTCACTAGCGGCGACAGATACGCAGTATTTT. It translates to CASSSVSLAATDTQYF.

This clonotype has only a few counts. The CDR3 DNA reads TGTGCCAGCAGTTACCGGTCTAGCGGCGAGCAGTACTTC. Translation: CASSYRSSGEQYF. J is TRBJ2-7 and V is TRBV6-2 or TRBV6-3; 7 nucleotides line up with TRBD2. Losses at the gene ends were 2 bases for V and 6 bases for J; bases not matched to a gene: 4. Germline V CDR1 and CDR2: MNHEY, SVGEGT. The CDR3 sequence is 13 residues long.

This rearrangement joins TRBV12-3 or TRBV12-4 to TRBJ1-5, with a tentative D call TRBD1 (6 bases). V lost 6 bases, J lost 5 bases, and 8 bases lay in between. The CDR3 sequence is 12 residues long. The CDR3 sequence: CASREGDQPQHF. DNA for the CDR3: TGTGCCAGCAGGGAGGGGGATCAGCCCCAGCATTTT.

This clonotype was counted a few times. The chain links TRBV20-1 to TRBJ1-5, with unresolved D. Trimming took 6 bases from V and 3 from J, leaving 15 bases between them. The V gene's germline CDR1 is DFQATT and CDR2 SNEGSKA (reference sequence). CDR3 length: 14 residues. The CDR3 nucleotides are TGCAGTGCCGCTCCGGACCGCGACAATCAGCCCCAGCATTTT. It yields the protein CSAAPDRDNQPQHF.

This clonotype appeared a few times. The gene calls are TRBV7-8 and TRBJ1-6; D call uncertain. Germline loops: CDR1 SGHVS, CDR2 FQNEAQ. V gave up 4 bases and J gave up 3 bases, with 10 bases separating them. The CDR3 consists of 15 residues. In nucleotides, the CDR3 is TGTGCCAGCAGCTATCAGGAATACTATAATTCACCCCTCCACTTT. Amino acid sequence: CASSYQEYYNSPLHF.

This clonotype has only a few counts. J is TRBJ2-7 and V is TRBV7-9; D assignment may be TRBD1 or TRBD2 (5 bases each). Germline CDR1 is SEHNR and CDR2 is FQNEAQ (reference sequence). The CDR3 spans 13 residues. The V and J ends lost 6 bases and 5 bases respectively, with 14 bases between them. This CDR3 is CASSYSGTHEQYF. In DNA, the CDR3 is TGTGCCAGCAGTTACTCCGGGACCCACGAGCAGTACTTC.

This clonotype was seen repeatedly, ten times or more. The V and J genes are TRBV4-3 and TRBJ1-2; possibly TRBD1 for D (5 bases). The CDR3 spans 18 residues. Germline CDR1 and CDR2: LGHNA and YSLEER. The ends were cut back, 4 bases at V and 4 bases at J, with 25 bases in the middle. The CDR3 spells CASSPPPSQTKGLYGYTF. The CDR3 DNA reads TGCGCCAGCAGCCCCCCTCCGTCGCAGACCAAGGGACTCTATGGCTACACCTTC.

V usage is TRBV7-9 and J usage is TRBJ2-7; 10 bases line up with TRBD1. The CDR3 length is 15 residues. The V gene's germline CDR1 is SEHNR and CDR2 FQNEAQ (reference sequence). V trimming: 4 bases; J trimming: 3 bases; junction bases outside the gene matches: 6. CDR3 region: CASSSGDRGNYEQYV. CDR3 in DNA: TGTGCCAGCAGCTCTGGGGACAGGGGAAACTACGAGCAGTACGTC.

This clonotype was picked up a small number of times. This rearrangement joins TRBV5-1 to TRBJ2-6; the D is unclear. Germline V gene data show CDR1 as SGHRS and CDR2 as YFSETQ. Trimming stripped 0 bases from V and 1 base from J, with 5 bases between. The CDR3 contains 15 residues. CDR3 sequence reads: CASSLGASGANVLTF. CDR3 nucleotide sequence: TGCGCCAGCAGCTTGGGAGCGTCTGGGGCCAACGTCCTGACTTTC. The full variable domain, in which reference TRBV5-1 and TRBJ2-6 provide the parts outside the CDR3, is KAGVTQTPRYLIKTRGQQVTLSCSPISGHRSVSWYQQTPGQGLQFLFEYFSETQRNKGNFPGRFSGRQFSNSRSEMNVSTLELGDSALYLCASSLGASGANVLTFGAGSRLTVL.

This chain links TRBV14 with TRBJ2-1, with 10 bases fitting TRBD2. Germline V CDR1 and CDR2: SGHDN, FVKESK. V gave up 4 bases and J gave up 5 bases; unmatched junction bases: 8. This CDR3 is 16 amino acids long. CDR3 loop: CASSLLLAGENNEQFF. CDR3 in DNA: TGTGCCAGCAGCCTACTCCTAGCGGGGGAGAACAATGAGCAGTTCTTC.

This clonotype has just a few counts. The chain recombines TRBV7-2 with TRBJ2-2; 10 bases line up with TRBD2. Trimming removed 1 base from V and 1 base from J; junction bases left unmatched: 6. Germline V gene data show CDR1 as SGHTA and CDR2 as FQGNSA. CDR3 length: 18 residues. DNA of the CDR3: TGTGCCAGCAGCTTAGATTTTAGCGGGGGGTTGAACACCGGGGAGCTGTTTTTT. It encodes CASSLDFSGGLNTGELFF.

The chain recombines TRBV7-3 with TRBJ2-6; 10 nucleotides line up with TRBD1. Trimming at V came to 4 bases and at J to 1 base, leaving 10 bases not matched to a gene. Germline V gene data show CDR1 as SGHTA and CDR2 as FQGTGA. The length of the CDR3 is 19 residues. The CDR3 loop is CASSSPRDRGLSGANVLTF. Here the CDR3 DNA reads TGTGCCAGCAGCTCGCCCCGGGACAGGGGACTGTCTGGGGCCAACGTCCTGACTTTC.

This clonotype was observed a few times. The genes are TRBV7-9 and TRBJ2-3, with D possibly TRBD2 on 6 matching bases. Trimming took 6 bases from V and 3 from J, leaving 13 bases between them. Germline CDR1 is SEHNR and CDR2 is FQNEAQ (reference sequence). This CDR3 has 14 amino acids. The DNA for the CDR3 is TGTGCCAGCAGGCCGGGACTGTCGACAGATACGCAGTATTTT. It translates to CASRPGLSTDTQYF.

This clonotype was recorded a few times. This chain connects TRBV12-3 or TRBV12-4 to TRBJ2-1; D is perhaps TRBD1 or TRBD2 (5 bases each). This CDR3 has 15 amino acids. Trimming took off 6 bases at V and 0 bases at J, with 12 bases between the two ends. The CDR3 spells CASSLGDHSYNEQFF. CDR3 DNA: TGTGCCAGCAGCCTGGGGGACCACTCCTACAATGAGCAGTTCTTC.

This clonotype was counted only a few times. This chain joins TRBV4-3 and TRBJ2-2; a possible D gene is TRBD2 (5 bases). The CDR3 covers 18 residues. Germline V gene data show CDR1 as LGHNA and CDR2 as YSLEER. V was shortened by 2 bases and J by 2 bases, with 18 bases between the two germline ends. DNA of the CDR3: TGCGCCAGCAGCCAATCCCGCAGCCGGGGTAGAAACACCGGGGAGCTGTTTTTT. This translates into CASSQSRSRGRNTGELFF.

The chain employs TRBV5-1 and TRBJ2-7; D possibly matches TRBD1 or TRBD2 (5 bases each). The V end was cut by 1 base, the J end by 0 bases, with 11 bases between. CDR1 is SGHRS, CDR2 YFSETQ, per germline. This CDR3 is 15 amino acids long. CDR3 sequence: CASSLSPGTSYEQYF. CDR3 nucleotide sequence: TGCGCCAGCAGCTTGTCTCCAGGGACCTCCTACGAGCAGTACTTC.

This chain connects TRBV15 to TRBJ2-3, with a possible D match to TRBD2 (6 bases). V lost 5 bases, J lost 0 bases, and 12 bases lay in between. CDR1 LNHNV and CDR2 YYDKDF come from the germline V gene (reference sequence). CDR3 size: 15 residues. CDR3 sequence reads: CATSRTGTSTDTQYF. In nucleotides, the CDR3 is TGTGCCACCAGCCGTACCGGGACTAGCACAGATACGCAGTATTTT.

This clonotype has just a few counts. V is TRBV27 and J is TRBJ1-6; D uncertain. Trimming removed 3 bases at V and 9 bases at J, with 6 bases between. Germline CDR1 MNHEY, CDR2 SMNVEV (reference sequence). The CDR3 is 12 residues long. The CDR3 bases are TGTGCCAGCAGTTTTGTTGGTTCACCCCTCCACTTT. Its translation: CASSFVGSPLHF.

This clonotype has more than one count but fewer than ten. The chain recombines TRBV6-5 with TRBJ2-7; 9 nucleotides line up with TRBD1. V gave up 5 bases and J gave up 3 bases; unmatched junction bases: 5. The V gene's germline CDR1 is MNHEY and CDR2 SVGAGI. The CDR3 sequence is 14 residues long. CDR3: CASSTAGQGYEQYF. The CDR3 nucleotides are TGTGCCAGCAGTACGGCGGGACAGGGCTACGAGCAGTACTTC.

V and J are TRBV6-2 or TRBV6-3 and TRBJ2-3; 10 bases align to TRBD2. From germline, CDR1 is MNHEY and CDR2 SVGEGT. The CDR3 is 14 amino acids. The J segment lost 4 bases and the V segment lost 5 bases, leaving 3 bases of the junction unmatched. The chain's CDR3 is CASSRLAGSDTQYF. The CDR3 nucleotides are TGTGCCAGCAGTAGACTAGCGGGTTCAGATACGCAGTATTTT.

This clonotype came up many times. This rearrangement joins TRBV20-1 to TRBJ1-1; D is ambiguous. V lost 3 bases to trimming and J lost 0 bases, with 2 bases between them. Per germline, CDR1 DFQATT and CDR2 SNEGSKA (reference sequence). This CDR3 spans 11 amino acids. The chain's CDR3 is CSASMNTEAFF. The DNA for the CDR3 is TGCAGTGCTAGCATGAACACTGAAGCTTTCTTT.

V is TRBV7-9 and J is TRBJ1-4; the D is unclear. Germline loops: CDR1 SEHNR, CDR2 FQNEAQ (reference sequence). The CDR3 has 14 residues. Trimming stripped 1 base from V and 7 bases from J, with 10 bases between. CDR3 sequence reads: CASSLGTLVEKLFF. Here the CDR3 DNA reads TGTGCCAGCAGCTTAGGGACGTTGGTTGAAAAACTGTTTTTT.

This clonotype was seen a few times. Here the CDR3 DNA reads TGTGCCAGCAGCACGACAGGCACGCATGGCTACACCTTC. Encoded protein: CASSTTGTHGYTF. The chain links TRBV5-4 to TRBJ1-2; TRBD1 might be the D (6 bases). Trimming shortened V by 4 bases and J by 6 bases, and 13 bases separated the two germline ends. Germline V gene lookup returns CDR1 SGHNT and CDR2 YYREEE (reference sequence). This CDR3 contains 13 residues.